The 25 T cell receptor beta chains presented below share a single source sample, sequenced in a study of blood T cells in healthy people across ages (dated by TCRdb to the mid-2010s). Library prep was done by 5' RACE. Sequencing was carried out with an Illumina HiSeq 2500. A second PCR of about 7 to 12 cycles was run with a J-beta primer mix and a sample-barcoded 5' primer. TCRdb reprocessing: public reads trimmed at Q25 with fastp, clones called with MiXCR, in-frame beta chains kept. CDR3 protein duplicates are merged, each entry listing the most common genes and DNA. The table for this sample lists 730,000 or so distinct CDR3 sequences; over 40% of them were counted only once. The ten largest account for around 30% of the sample. The sequenced sample was blood. The receptors here all came from a man aged 80 or over in good health.

On this clonotype: A much larger clone lies a single base off, so this may be a read error. The chain links TRBV20-1 to TRBJ2-1, with D possibly matching TRBD2 (6 bases). This CDR3 has 14 amino acids. The germline CDR1 and CDR2 sequences are DFQATT and SNEGSKA (reference sequence). The CDR3 nucleotides read TGCAGTGCCTACGGGGGAAGCTCCTTCAATGAGCAGTTCTTC. Amino acids: CSAYGGSSFNEQFF.

This clonotype has just a few counts. The gene calls are TRBV21-1 and TRBJ2-1. TRBV21-1 is a pseudogene segment. This CDR3 has 11 residues. The CDR3 protein is CASTQSGEQFF. The CDR3 DNA is TGTGCCAGCACCCAAAGTGGAGAACAGTTCTTC.

This clonotype was observed a few times. The V and J genes are TRBV5-8 and TRBJ2-7; possibly TRBD1 for D (6 bases). Germline V gives CDR1 SGHTS, CDR2 YDEGEE. This CDR3 spans 14 amino acids. Between the trimmed V and J ends, which lost 1 base and 2 bases, there was a span of 10 bases. CDR3 loop: CASSLMGAPYEQYF. CDR3 DNA sequence: TGTGCCAGCAGCTTGATGGGGGCTCCCTACGAGCAGTACTTC.

This clonotype has a count of ten or more. This chain joins TRBV14 and TRBJ2-1; D remains ambiguous. V lost 2 bases to trimming and J lost 3 bases, with 11 bases between them. The CDR3 runs 15 residues. Per the germline V gene, CDR1 is SGHDN and CDR2 is FVKESK. CDR3 loop: CASSQIKMGYNEQFF. In DNA form, the CDR3 reads TGTGCCAGCAGCCAAATCAAAATGGGCTACAATGAGCAGTTCTTC.

The chain combines TRBV3-1 with TRBJ2-5; 7 bases are a match to TRBD1. J lost 4 bases, V lost 0 bases, and 8 bases had no gene match. The CDR3 has 16 amino acids. The germline V gene has CDR1 LGHDT and CDR2 YNNKEL (reference sequence). The CDR3, as DNA: TGTGCCAGCAGCCAAGATCCTTCAGGGGGACGAGAGACCCAGTACTTC. As protein: CASSQDPSGGRETQYF.

This clonotype was found a few times. V gene TRBV6-2 or TRBV6-3 combines with J gene TRBJ2-7; 8 nucleotides line up with TRBD2. Trimming cost V 4 bases and J 3 bases; bases outside gene matches: 8. CDR3 length: 15 amino acids. Germline values: CDR1 MNHEY, CDR2 SVGEGT. Here the CDR3 DNA reads TGTGCCAGCAGTTCAACCGGGACTAGAAACTACGAGCAGTACTTC. Protein: CASSSTGTRNYEQYF.

The V and J genes are TRBV6-1 and TRBJ2-4, with 8 bases lining up with TRBD1. The germline CDR1 and CDR2 sequences are MNHNS and SASEGT. The CDR3 extends over 16 amino acids. After removal of 6 bases from V and 3 bases from J, the junction contained 10 bases not matched to a gene. CDR3 in DNA: TGTGCCAGCAGGTCCACAGGGGGATCGGGCAAAAACATTCAGTACTTC. This translates into CASRSTGGSGKNIQYF.

A word on this clonotype: A much bigger clone sits one base away, suggesting this may be a read error. The chain carries TRBV5-6 and TRBJ2-5; D is ambiguous. CDR3 length: 13 residues. In germline, CDR1 is SGHDT, CDR2 YYEEEE. V dropped 3 bases and J dropped 1 base, with 7 bases sitting between them. CDR3 DNA sequence: TGTGCCAGCAGCTGGTACGGCCAAGAGACCCAGTACTTC. Translated: CASSWYGQETQYF.

This clonotype was found once. The rearrangement joins TRBV5-5 to TRBJ1-6, with a possible D match to TRBD1 (5 bases). The germline V and J ends were trimmed by 1 base and 15 bases, with 17 bases remaining between them. The CDR3 is 14 residues long. Per germline, CDR1 SGHKS and CDR2 YYEKEE (reference sequence). DNA of the CDR3: TGTGCCAGCAGCTTGACCGGGACCACCATTCTCCTCCACTTT. Amino acids: CASSLTGTTILLHF.

Comment on this clonotype: A clone one base away is much larger, so this may be a read error. This chain uses TRBV7-9 with TRBJ2-5, with 11 bases matching TRBD2. This CDR3 has 16 amino acids. CDR1 SEHNR and CDR2 FQNEAQ come from the germline V gene (reference sequence). CDR3 nucleotide sequence: TGTGTCAGCAGCTCCCCCGGGACTAGCGGTTTCGATGAGCAGTACTTC. Residues: CVSSSPGTSGFDEQYF.

The chain has TRBV25-1 and TRBJ1-4; TRBD1 agrees at 7 bases. CDR1 MGHDK and CDR2 SYGVNS come from the germline V gene. The trim removed 9 bases at V and 5 bases at J, leaving 6 bases unmatched. CDR3 length: 13 amino acids. The CDR3 is CASLGQLNEKLFF. In nucleotides, the CDR3 is TGTGCCAGTTTGGGACAGTTGAATGAAAAACTGTTTTTT.

The chain couples TRBV2 to TRBJ2-5; 9 nucleotides line up with TRBD2. The J call is uncertain, as TRBJ2-7 better fits the DNA end. Germline V gene data show CDR1 as SNHLY and CDR2 as FYNNEI. This CDR3 is built from 15 residues. CDR3 in DNA: TGTGCCAGCAGTGAAGTAGCGGGAGCCAAGGACGAGCAGTACTTC. Encoded protein: CASSEVAGAKDEQYF.

The J gene is TRBJ2-3, the V gene TRBV2, with 14 bases fitting TRBD2. Germline CDR1 SNHLY, CDR2 FYNNEI. The CDR3 loop spans 17 amino acids. V was clipped by 5 bases and J by 1 base; unmatched bases: 5. The CDR3: CASSSGLAGVGTDTQYF. In nucleotides, the CDR3 is TGTGCCAGCAGTTCGGGACTAGCGGGAGTCGGCACAGATACGCAGTATTTT.

At least ten counts were recorded for this clonotype. V gene TRBV11-2 combines with J gene TRBJ2-6, with TRBD2 as a possible D gene (6 bases). The germline V gene encodes CDR1 SGHAT and CDR2 FQNNGV. Trimming cost V 1 base and J 2 bases, with 9 bases left between them. The CDR3 runs to 16 residues. This CDR3 reads CASSLGGGAGANVLTF. The CDR3 DNA sequence: TGTGCCAGCAGCTTAGGAGGCGGGGCTGGGGCCAACGTCCTGACTTTC.

The rearrangement joins TRBV3-1 to TRBJ1-2; D gene uncertain. Trimming cost V 4 bases and J 4 bases, with 13 bases left between them. Germline V gene data show CDR1 as LGHDT and CDR2 as YNNKEL (reference sequence). CDR3 length: 14 amino acids. CDR3 nucleotides: TGTGCCAGCAGCCCCCCGCAGTGGGCCTATGGCTACACCTTC. Translated, it gives CASSPPQWAYGYTF.

This chain joins TRBV29-1 and TRBJ1-4, with a tentative D call TRBD1 (5 bases). Between the trimmed V and J ends, which lost 4 bases and 0 bases, there was a span of 12 bases. The CDR3 totals 15 residues. Germline V gene sequence: CDR1 SQVTM, CDR2 ANQGSEA. The DNA for the CDR3 is TGCAGCGTTGCTGGGGCAGGGCCAACTAATGAAAAACTGTTTTTT. Amino acids: CSVAGAGPTNEKLFF.

As regards this clonotype: A much larger clonotype is one base distant, so this may be a read error. The genes are TRBV7-2 and TRBJ2-7, with D unresolved. This CDR3 has 15 amino acids. V was clipped by 5 bases and J by 0 bases, with 14 bases between them. Germline V gene data show CDR1 as SGHTA and CDR2 as FQGNSA. DNA for the CDR3: TGTGCCAGCAGCCCCCGCGCAAGGGTCTCCTACGAGCAGTACTTC. It codes for CASSPRARVSYEQYF.

By sample fraction, this clonotype is medium-sized. This sequence joins TRBV29-1 and TRBJ1-2; the match to TRBD1 covers 7 bases. Germline trimming cut 6 bases from V and 5 bases from J; bases unmatched to any gene: 9. The CDR3 is made up of 13 amino acids. Germline loops: CDR1 SQVTM, CDR2 ANQGSEA. The CDR3 nucleotides read TGCAGCGTCCAGGGACAGACGGGGTATGGCTACACCTTC. It translates to CSVQGQTGYGYTF.

This chain uses TRBV12-3 or TRBV12-4 with TRBJ1-1, with 8 nucleotides matching TRBD1. The CDR3 spans 15 residues. With V trimmed by 3 bases and J by 4 bases, 7 bases remained unmatched. Here the CDR3 DNA reads TGTGCCAGCAGTTTGTCAGGGGGCTTGATCACTGAAGCTTTCTTT. Amino acids: CASSLSGGLITEAFF.

Only a few counts were recorded for this clonotype. The CDR3 DNA reads as TGTGCCATCCGGGACACAGGCTTCCACGAGCAGTACTTC. Translated: CAIRDTGFHEQYF. This chain connects TRBV6-2 or TRBV6-3 to TRBJ2-4, with D possibly matching TRBD1 (6 bases). Judging by the DNA end, TRBJ2-7 fits better; the J call may be wrong. From germline, CDR1 is MNHEY and CDR2 SVGEGT. This CDR3 is 13 amino acids long.

V usage is TRBV30 and J usage is TRBJ2-5, with D perhaps being TRBD1 or TRBD2 (5 bases each). CDR1 is GTSNPN, CDR2 SVGIG, per germline (reference sequence). Trimming took off 3 bases at V and 5 bases at J, with 13 bases between the two ends. The CDR3 totals 13 residues. The CDR3 loop is CAWSAGDRETQYF. The CDR3 DNA reads TGTGCCTGGAGCGCCGGGGACCGTGAGACCCAGTACTTC. Full variable domain (rest looked up from reference TRBV30 and TRBJ2-5): SQTIHQWPATLVQPVGSPLSLECTVEGTSNPNLYWYRQAAGRGLQLLFYSVGIGQISSEVPQNLSASRPQDRQFILSSKKLLLSDSGFYLCAWSAGDRETQYFGPGTRLLVL.

This clonotype was seen more than once but under ten times. The V and J genes are TRBV11-1 and TRBJ2-2; D gene ambiguous. The CDR3 consists of 14 residues. CDR1 and CDR2 from the germline V gene are SGHAT and FQDESV (reference sequence). Deletions cut 6 bases from V and 9 bases from J, with 17 bases between. The CDR3 DNA reads as TGTGCCAGCAGTAGAGGTTCGGCCCCCTGGGAGCTGTTTTTT. This encodes CASSRGSAPWELFF.

V usage is TRBV19 and J usage is TRBJ2-5; 10 nucleotides line up with TRBD2. The junction had 10 bases not matched to a gene; V was cut back by 7 bases and J by 11 bases. Germline V gene data show CDR1 as LNHDA and CDR2 as SQIVND (reference sequence). The CDR3 covers 13 residues. The CDR3 spells CASKMASGGEQYF. CDR3 nucleotide sequence: TGTGCCAGTAAGATGGCTAGCGGGGGTGAGCAGTACTTC.

This clonotype was seen a few times. The rearrangement joins TRBV12-3 or TRBV12-4 to TRBJ2-3; 12 bases fit TRBD2. This CDR3 region has 13 residues. Losses at the gene ends were 9 bases for V and 3 bases for J; bases not matched to a gene: 1. In DNA form, the CDR3 reads TGTGCCAGTGGACTAGCGGGGACAGATACGCAGTATTTT. Translated, it gives CASGLAGTDTQYF.

Points on this clonotype: This may be a read error: a much more frequent sequence differs by one nucleotide. V is TRBV20-1 and J is TRBJ2-4; weak D call: TRBD2 (6 bases). Germline CDR1 reads DFQATT; CDR2 reads SNEGSKA (reference sequence). The CDR3 sequence is 14 residues long. CDR3: CSTRDESGVNIQYF. CDR3 nucleotides: TGCAGTACTAGAGACGAGTCGGGGGTCAACATTCAGTACTTC.